This TCR beta chain was obtained from a study of OX40 agonist ivuxolimab in advanced cancers. Across the study: The study gave patients intravenous ivuxolimab at 0.01 to 10 mg/kg every 2 weeks.

Per the germline V gene, CDR1 is LGHNA and CDR2 is YSLEER. V was pared by 5 bases and J by 2 bases, with 14 bases between. The CDR3 runs to 15 residues. Peripheral blood came from all dose cohorts at three timepoints. Clones were read by immunoSEQ multiplex PCR, and TCRdb kept only the in-frame ones, dropping some. The table has about 45,000 clones, 88% seen once. The source is an adult with an advanced solid tumor such as melanoma, head and neck, liver or kidney cancer. Sample: CD4+ or CD8+ T cells sorted from blood, taken in a trial of the OX40 agonist ivuxolimab. The chain combines TRBV4-3 with TRBJ2-3; D perhaps matches TRBD2 (6 bases). CDR3 sequence reads: CASSLGSGVTDTQYF. CDR3 nucleotides: TGCGCCAGCAGCTTGGGTTCGGGGGTCACAGATACGCAGTATTTT.